Shown below are 11 T cell receptor beta chains from a single sample sequenced in a study of blood T cell repertoires in COVID-19. TCRdb keeps only in-frame clones here, not all; method: immunoSEQ multiplex PCR. The sample gives 130,000 or so clones, 87% of which show up once; about 2.5% is in the top ten. The sample comprised peripheral blood. Receptors originate from a man aged 50 to 59 with active COVID-19.

The V call is TRBV5-4, the J call TRBJ2-1; TRBD2 agrees at 13 bases. From germline, CDR1 is SGHNT and CDR2 YYREEE (reference sequence). CDR3 length: 16 residues. V was clipped by 0 bases and J by 5 bases; unmatched bases: 2. CDR3 loop: CASSLAGTSGNNEQFF. The CDR3 DNA sequence: TGTGCCAGCAGCTTGGCCGGGACTAGCGGGAACAATGAGCAGTTCTTC.

The chain couples TRBV9 to TRBJ2-5; 15 bases match TRBD2. Germline V gene sequence: CDR1 SGDLS, CDR2 YYNGEE. J gave up 4 bases and V 4 bases, and 14 bases lay outside the gene matches. The CDR3 is 19 amino acids. Here the CDR3 DNA reads TGTGCCAGCAGCCCCCTACGGACTAGCGGGGGGGCGACGAGAGAGACCCAGTACTTC. Translation: CASSPLRTSGGATRETQYF.

The chain uses TRBV7-3 and TRBJ1-1; D may be TRBD1 (5 bases). Per the germline V gene, CDR1 is SGHTA and CDR2 is FQGTGA. This CDR3 contains 14 residues. Trimming pared 4 bases from V and 2 bases from J, leaving 11 bases between. The chain's CDR3 is CASSSHGGNTEAFF. CDR3 nucleotides: TGTGCCAGCAGCTCCCACGGGGGAAACACTGAAGCTTTCTTT.

The chain has TRBV7-8 and TRBJ1-2; the D gene is possibly TRBD1 (5 bases). The CDR3 sequence is 15 residues long. Germline CDR1 SGHVS, CDR2 FQNEAQ. V lost 5 bases and J 2 bases, leaving 15 bases between the germline ends. CDR3 loop: CASSGRQTLNYGYTF. The CDR3 region has the DNA TGTGCCAGCAGCGGACGACAGACGTTGAACTATGGCTACACCTTC.

The chain uses TRBV10-3 and TRBJ1-1; TRBD1 is a possible D gene (5 bases). This CDR3 has 13 residues. Germline V lookup: CDR1 ENHRY, CDR2 SYGVKD. V lost 6 bases to trimming and J lost 0 bases, with 8 bases between them. CDR3 loop: CAISREMNTEAFF. In DNA form, the CDR3 reads TGTGCCATCAGCAGGGAAATGAACACTGAAGCTTTCTTT.

The V and J genes are TRBV6-5 and TRBJ1-2, with TRBD1 matching over 7 bases. Germline V CDR1 and CDR2: MNHEY, SVGAGI. The CDR3 is 15 amino acids. The V gene end was trimmed by 4 bases and the J gene end by 4 bases; junction bases not matched to a gene: 9. Here the CDR3 reads CASSSTGRISYGYTF. CDR3 coding DNA: TGTGCCAGCAGTTCGACAGGGAGGATTTCCTATGGCTACACCTTC.

The chain combines TRBV9 with TRBJ2-6, with a possible D match to TRBD2 (7 bases). Between the trimmed V and J ends, which lost 4 bases and 0 bases, there was a span of 23 bases. The germline gives CDR1 SGDLS, CDR2 YYNGEE. The CDR3 sequence is 20 residues long. As DNA, the CDR3 is TGTGCCAGCAGCCTTCCGGGTTCCACAGGGAGGGTCTCTGGGGCCAACGTCCTGACTTTC. It codes for CASSLPGSTGRVSGANVLTF.

The table lists this clone with a count of one. V is TRBV4-1 and J is TRBJ2-2; TRBD1 agrees at 8 bases. The J segment lost 6 bases and the V segment lost 4 bases, leaving 7 bases of the junction unmatched. The V gene's germline CDR1 is MGHRA and CDR2 YSYEKL. The CDR3 consists of 15 residues. The CDR3 DNA sequence: TGCGCCAGCAGCCGAGGACAGGGTTTTGCCGGGGAGCTGTTTTTT. Translation: CASSRGQGFAGELFF.

The gene calls are TRBV6-5 and TRBJ2-4; 7 bases align to TRBD1. Germline CDR1 reads MNHEY; CDR2 reads SVGAGI. The V segment lost 0 bases and the J segment 7 bases; nucleotides outside the gene matches: 3. The CDR3 sequence is 14 residues long. CDR3 in amino acids: CASSYSVRGNIQYF. CDR3 in DNA: TGTGCCAGCAGTTACTCGGTCAGGGGGAACATTCAGTACTTC.

The V and J genes are TRBV7-2 and TRBJ1-2; a possible D gene is TRBD1 (6 bases). From germline, CDR1 is SGHTA and CDR2 FQGNSA. The CDR3 sequence is 15 residues long. The germline V and J ends were trimmed by 5 bases and 3 bases, with 16 bases remaining between them. In DNA form, the CDR3 reads TGTGCCAGCAGCCTTCGGACAGAAAGGTACTATGGCTACACCTTC. Translation gives CASSLRTERYYGYTF.

The rearrangement joins TRBV19 to TRBJ1-5; D is uncertain. This CDR3 is 14 amino acids long. Germline CDR1 and CDR2: LNHDA and SQIVND (reference sequence). Trimming removed 3 bases at V and 4 bases at J, with 10 bases between. In DNA form, the CDR3 reads TGTGCCAGTAGTATCTCCAGAGCGAATCAGCCCCAGCATTTT. Amino acids: CASSISRANQPQHF.